The 31 T cell receptor beta chains below were found in one sample sequenced in a study of blood T cell repertoires in COVID-19 (dated by TCRdb to the early 2020s). To prepare the library, the immunoSEQ multiplex PCR assay was applied. The clones in this table, taken by TCRdb from immuneACCESS, are in-frame only. Not every clone is retained; where verified, under half of the shortfall comes from an unresolved V gene, and the cause of the rest is unknown. This sample holds fewer than 250,000 clones; about 88% were observed only once. Over 1.5% of the sample is taken by the ten largest. The sample comprised peripheral blood. Every receptor here comes from a man aged 65-85 years with acute or convalescent COVID-19.

This sequence joins TRBV20-1 and TRBJ2-7; D remains unclear. Per germline, CDR1 DFQATT and CDR2 SNEGSKA (reference sequence). The V end was cut by 4 bases, the J end by 6 bases, with 10 bases between. This CDR3 has 11 amino acids. The DNA of the CDR3 is TGCAGTGCTACCCGGGTCGGCGAGCAGTACTTC. Protein product: CSATRVGEQYF.

The V gene is TRBV12-3 or TRBV12-4, the J gene TRBJ1-3; D gene ambiguous. Trimming removed 2 bases from V and 5 bases from J, with 7 bases in between. This CDR3 is 13 amino acids long. CDR3: CASSLTARNTIYF. CDR3 coding DNA: TGTGCCAGCAGTTTAACAGCTCGAAACACCATATATTTT.

The rearrangement links TRBV18 to TRBJ2-1; a weak D match, TRBD2 (6 bases). With 2 bases removed from V and 1 base from J, the gap between germline ends came to 9 bases. The CDR3 length is 15 residues. Germline V gene lookup returns CDR1 KGHSH and CDR2 LQKENI. This chain's CDR3 is CASSPTGRSYNEQFF. CDR3 DNA sequence: TGTGCCAGCTCACCAACCGGGAGATCCTACAATGAGCAGTTCTTC.

The chain links TRBV6-5 to TRBJ1-5, with TRBD1 as a possible D gene (5 bases). This CDR3 spans 15 amino acids. The V end was cut by 6 bases, the J end by 0 bases, with 12 bases between. Germline V gives CDR1 MNHEY, CDR2 SVGAGI. CDR3: CASRYGTNSNQPQHF. CDR3 DNA: TGTGCCAGCAGATACGGGACTAATAGCAATCAGCCCCAGCATTTT.

The chain recombines TRBV4-2 with TRBJ2-7; possible D gene TRBD2, 5 bases. Germline CDR1 LGHNA, CDR2 YNFKEQ. The length of the CDR3 is 16 residues. Deletions cut 0 bases from V and 7 bases from J, with 19 bases between. CDR3 DNA sequence: TGTGCCAGCAGCCAAGATATTACTAGTGGGAATTTGGAGCAGTACTTC. This sequence encodes CASSQDITSGNLEQYF.

V is TRBV27 and J is TRBJ2-2; 14 nucleotides agree with TRBD2. CDR3 length: 16 amino acids. Germline values: CDR1 MNHEY, CDR2 SMNVEV (reference sequence). The V segment lost 5 bases and the J segment 4 bases; nucleotides outside the gene matches: 3. The CDR3 sequence is CASSKGTSGSTGELFF. DNA of the CDR3: TGTGCCAGCAGTAAGGGGACTAGCGGGAGCACCGGGGAGCTGTTTTTT.

V usage is TRBV3-1 (or the pseudogene TRBV3-2) and J usage is TRBJ2-3; D is perhaps TRBD2 (7 bases). Germline CDR1 is LGHDT and CDR2 is YNNKEL (reference sequence). The V end was cut by 3 bases, the J end by 5 bases, with 9 bases between. This CDR3 is 13 amino acids long. The CDR3 here is CASSQGGRDTQYF. In DNA, the CDR3 is TGTGCCAGCAGCCAGGGGGGGCGAGATACGCAGTATTTT.

The CDR3 bases are TGTGCCAGCCGGGGGCGGACAGGCACTAATGAAAAACTGTTTTTT. This encodes CASRGRTGTNEKLFF. The chain employs TRBV7-8 and TRBJ1-4; 7 nucleotides line up with TRBD1. V shed 8 bases and J 2 bases; nucleotides not matched to a gene: 8. CDR1 is SGHVS, CDR2 FQNEAQ, per germline. CDR3 length: 15 residues.

The chain has TRBV6-5 and TRBJ1-2, with 9 bases lining up with TRBD1. The CDR3 covers 13 residues. Germline V CDR1 and CDR2: MNHEY, SVGAGI. Losses at the gene ends were 6 bases for V and 7 bases for J; bases not matched to a gene: 6. The CDR3 loop reads CASRTGGVSGYTF. Written as DNA, the CDR3 is TGTGCCAGCAGAACAGGGGGCGTATCTGGCTACACCTTC.

The chain carries TRBV19 and TRBJ1-1, with D tentatively TRBD1 (5 bases). The germline V and J ends were trimmed by 3 bases and 0 bases, with 8 bases remaining between them. This CDR3 has 14 residues. Germline assignment: CDR1 LNHDA and CDR2 SQIVND (reference sequence). The CDR3: CASSMVRVNTEAFF. The CDR3 nucleotides are TGTGCCAGTAGTATGGTCAGGGTGAACACTGAAGCTTTCTTT.

The V and J genes are TRBV11-3 and TRBJ2-1, with 8 bases lining up with TRBD1. Unmatched junction bases numbered 10, after V lost 5 bases and J lost 7 bases. The germline gives CDR1 SGHNT, CDR2 YENEEA. The CDR3 totals 15 residues. CDR3 sequence: CASSPGGAGSNEQFF. CDR3 bases: TGTGCCAGCAGCCCAGGGGGCGCGGGTTCGAATGAGCAGTTCTTC.

This clone has more than one count but fewer than ten. The chain carries TRBV7-9 and TRBJ1-4; 7 bases map to TRBD1. Germline CDR1 SEHNR, CDR2 FQNEAQ (reference sequence). The CDR3 consists of 15 residues. Trimming cost V 5 bases and J 5 bases; bases outside gene matches: 8. The chain's CDR3 is CASSLGQDKNEKLFF. The CDR3 nucleotides read TGTGCCAGCAGCCTAGGACAGGACAAAAATGAAAAACTGTTTTTT. Looking up the rest from reference TRBV7-9 and TRBJ1-4 gives the full variable domain: DTGVSQNPRHKITKRGQNVTFRCDPISEHNRLYWYRQTLGQGPEFLTYFQNEAQLEKSRLLSDRFSAERPKGSFSTLEIQRTEQGDSAMYLCASSLGQDKNEKLFFGSGTQLSVL.

The CDR3 protein is CASSPTWGTGINTQYF. The CDR3 coding sequence is TGTGCCAGCAGCCCAACCTGGGGGACAGGGATTAATACGCAGTATTTT. The V and J genes are TRBV3-1 (or the pseudogene TRBV3-2) and TRBJ2-3; 9 nucleotides line up with TRBD1. V gave up 4 bases and J gave up 7 bases; unmatched junction bases: 12. The CDR3 sequence is 16 residues long. The germline gives CDR1 LGHDT, CDR2 YNNKEL (reference sequence).

The chain carries TRBV20-1 and TRBJ2-1; 14 bases align to TRBD2. V shed 3 bases, J shed 2 bases, and the junction held 3 bases outside the gene matches. This CDR3 is 16 amino acids long. Per germline, CDR1 DFQATT and CDR2 SNEGSKA (reference sequence). The CDR3 DNA follows: TGCAGTGCTAGTCCGACTAGCGGGAGGGCCTACAATGAGCAGTTCTTC. Translation: CSASPTSGRAYNEQFF.

The rearrangement joins TRBV28 to TRBJ1-2; 10 positions match TRBD1. Germline assignment: CDR1 MDHEN and CDR2 SYDVKM. CDR3 length: 13 residues. Trimming removed 7 bases from V and 9 bases from J; junction bases left unmatched: 8. This CDR3 is CASMTGGAGSYTF. For the CDR3, the DNA is TGTGCCAGCATGACAGGGGGCGCGGGTAGCTACACCTTC.

As for this clone: At one end, the junction sequence differs from germline, possibly due to a read error. The rearrangement uses TRBV7-6 and TRBJ2-5; the match to TRBD2 covers 9 bases. The CDR3 extends over 15 amino acids. Germline lookup yields CDR1 SGHVS and CDR2 FNYEAQ. CDR3 coding DNA: TGTGCCAGCAGCTTAGAGGCGGGAGGGGGCGGCCCATTTGACTTC. Its translation: CASSLEAGGGGPFDF. Filled out from reference TRBV7-6 and TRBJ2-5, the complete variable domain reads GAGVSQSPRYKVTKRGQDVALRCDPISGHVSLYWYRQALGQGPEFLTYFNYEAQQDKSGLPNDRFSAERPEGSISTLTIQRTEQRDSAMYRCASSLEAGGGGPFDFGPGTRLLVL.

The genes are TRBV5-1 and TRBJ2-7, with 8 bases fitting TRBD1. V lost 8 bases to trimming and J lost 4 bases; unmatched junction nucleotides: 8. The CDR3 contains 13 residues. The V gene's germline CDR1 is SGHRS and CDR2 YFSETQ. Here the CDR3 reads CASQGAEGYEQYF. In DNA, the CDR3 is TGCGCCAGTCAGGGGGCTGAGGGATACGAGCAGTACTTC.

The V gene is TRBV6-2 or TRBV6-3, the J gene TRBJ1-5; 7 nucleotides agree with TRBD1. Trimming at V came to 6 bases and at J to 3 bases, leaving 8 bases not matched to a gene. Per the germline V gene, CDR1 is MNHEY and CDR2 is SVGEGT. The CDR3 has 15 amino acids. CDR3 DNA sequence: TGTGCCAGCAGCAGAGGACAGGTGTTCAATCAGCCCCAGCATTTT. This codes for CASSRGQVFNQPQHF.

The J gene is TRBJ2-4, the V gene TRBV3-1 (or the pseudogene TRBV3-2); the match to TRBD2 covers 7 bases. The CDR3 has 16 amino acids. Germline CDR1 reads LGHDT; CDR2 reads YNNKEL (reference sequence). J lost 0 bases, V lost 6 bases, and 8 bases had no gene match. CDR3 sequence reads: CASSPTGTIAKNIQYF. As DNA, the CDR3 is TGTGCCAGCAGTCCCACTGGGACTATAGCCAAAAACATTCAGTACTTC.

The genes are TRBV20-1 and TRBJ2-1; 9 bases are shared with TRBD2. J was trimmed by 7 bases and V by 3 bases; bases with no gene match: 10. This CDR3 spans 15 amino acids. CDR1 and CDR2 (germline): DFQATT, SNEGSKA (reference sequence). CDR3 nucleotide sequence: TGCAGTGCTAGTCGTCCGGCTAGCGGGAATAATGAGCAGTTCTTC. Protein product: CSASRPASGNNEQFF.

V gene TRBV7-3 combines with J gene TRBJ2-7, with D uncertain. Germline values: CDR1 SGHTA, CDR2 FQGTGA. Trimming removed 2 bases from V and 5 bases from J, with 10 bases in between. The length of the CDR3 is 13 residues. The CDR3 spells CASSLGPTDEQYF. For the CDR3, the DNA is TGTGCCAGCAGCTTAGGTCCTACGGACGAGCAGTACTTC. The variable domain in full, completed from reference TRBV7-3 and TRBJ2-7, reads GAGVSQTPSNKVTEKGKYVELRCDPISGHTALYWYRQSLGQGPEFLIYFQGTGAADDSGLPNDRFFAVRPEGSVSTLKIQRTERGDSAVYLCASSLGPTDEQYFGPGTRLTVT.

V and J are TRBV7-9 and TRBJ1-1; weak D call: TRBD1 (5 bases). This CDR3 comprises 16 residues. From germline, CDR1 is SEHNR and CDR2 FQNEAQ (reference sequence). Trimming shortened V by 3 bases and J by 1 base, and 15 bases separated the two germline ends. The CDR3 DNA reads TGTGCCAGCAGCTTCCCGGCAGGACATCGGAACACTGAAGCTTTCTTT. It codes for CASSFPAGHRNTEAFF.

This sequence joins TRBV6-5 and TRBJ2-2, with a weak D call TRBD1 (5 bases). The CDR3 runs 15 residues. Germline values: CDR1 MNHEY, CDR2 SVGAGI. V dropped 7 bases and J dropped 6 bases, with 18 bases sitting between them. The CDR3 bases are TGTGCCAGCACCTCGAGTCAGGGAAACCCCGGGGAGCTGTTTTTT. Its protein is CASTSSQGNPGELFF.

This rearrangement joins TRBV11-2 to TRBJ2-2, with a possible D match to TRBD2 (5 bases). CDR3 length equals 13 residues. The V end was cut by 5 bases, the J end by 7 bases, with 11 bases between. Germline CDR1 reads SGHAT; CDR2 reads FQNNGV. The CDR3 nucleotides read TGTGCCAGCAGCCCAAATCGGGGCGGGGAGCTGTTTTTT. The encoded protein is CASSPNRGGELFF.

This clone was seen only once. This sequence joins TRBV7-9 and TRBJ1-1; 7 bases align to TRBD1. There are 15 residues in the CDR3. The germline CDR1 and CDR2 sequences are SEHNR and FQNEAQ (reference sequence). With 1 base clipped from V and 1 base from J, the junction kept 3 bases outside the gene matches. Here the CDR3 reads CASSLGQGWNTEAFF. CDR3 nucleotides: TGTGCCAGCAGCTTAGGACAGGGATGGAACACTGAAGCTTTCTTT.

This CDR3 is CASSLSRTGIENYGYTF. The CDR3, as DNA: TGTGCCAGCAGTTTATCCCGGACAGGGATTGAAAACTATGGCTACACCTTC. This chain connects TRBV28 to TRBJ1-2; 8 bases align to TRBD1. CDR1 MDHEN and CDR2 SYDVKM come from the germline V gene. This CDR3 has 17 amino acids. With V trimmed by 1 base and J by 2 bases, 9 bases remained unmatched.

The rearrangement joins TRBV5-5 to TRBJ2-1; TRBD2 agrees at 8 bases. Per the germline V gene, CDR1 is SGHKS and CDR2 is YYEKEE (reference sequence). The junction had 6 bases not matched to a gene; V was cut back by 6 bases and J by 1 base. The CDR3 runs 15 residues. DNA of the CDR3: TGTGCCAGCATCAGTAGCGGGATTTCCTACAATGAGCAGTTCTTC. It codes for CASISSGISYNEQFF.

A word on this clone: The same CDR3 is also encoded by other DNA sequences in this sample. The rearrangement joins TRBV5-1 to TRBJ1-1; unclear D gene. From germline, CDR1 is SGHRS and CDR2 YFSETQ. The CDR3 runs to 12 residues. V dropped 3 bases and J dropped 1 base, with 4 bases sitting between them. For the CDR3, the DNA is TGCGCCAGCAGCTCAGGGAACACTGAAGCTTTCTTT. Translated: CASSSGNTEAFF. The whole variable domain, remainder taken from reference TRBV5-1 and TRBJ1-1, is KAGVTQTPRYLIKTRGQQVTLSCSPISGHRSVSWYQQTPGQGLQFLFEYFSETQRNKGNFPGRFSGRQFSNSRSEMNVSTLELGDSALYLCASSSGNTEAFFGQGTRLTVV.

In this sample, this clone turned up many times. V usage is TRBV2 and J usage is TRBJ1-1; 7 nucleotides line up with TRBD1. Trimming cost V 7 bases and J 2 bases; bases outside gene matches: 4. CDR3 length: 13 amino acids. The V gene's germline CDR1 is SNHLY and CDR2 FYNNEI. CDR3 bases: TGTGCCAGCAACCGGGACAGTAACACTGAAGCTTTCTTT. It specifies CASNRDSNTEAFF.

The genes are TRBV15 and TRBJ1-6, with 10 bases identical to TRBD1. CDR3 length: 14 residues. Trimming at V came to 6 bases and at J to 12 bases, leaving 8 bases not matched to a gene. Looked up from germline, CDR1 is LNHNV and CDR2 is YYDKDF (reference sequence). The CDR3: CATRGDRGIGPLHF. The CDR3 coding sequence is TGTGCCACCAGGGGGGACAGGGGTATAGGACCCCTCCACTTT.

V usage is TRBV7-3 and J usage is TRBJ2-2, with a possible D match to TRBD2 (6 bases). CDR1 is SGHTA, CDR2 FQGTGA, per germline. The length of the CDR3 is 15 residues. Deletions cut 0 bases from V and 8 bases from J, with 13 bases between. As DNA, the CDR3 is TGTGCCAGCAGCTTAACGCCACTAGCCGATGGGGAGCTGTTTTTT. Protein product: CASSLTPLADGELFF.